This T cell receptor (beta chain) was recovered during a study of blood T cell repertoires in COVID-19. Original handling: How many nucleated cells were present was estimated from reference gene primer amplification. Sequencing used immunoSEQ multiplex PCR; TCRdb keeps in-frame clones, though not all of them. The DNA gave D and trimming, while V, J and clone size come from that table. The sample lists 150,000 or so clones, around 84% occurring once. The junction had 3 bases not matched to a gene; V was cut back by 1 base and J by 7 bases. This CDR3 comprises 14 residues. CDR1 is KGHSH, CDR2 LQKENI, per germline.

Material: peripheral blood. The chain joins TRBV18 to TRBJ2-1, with 8 bases aligning to TRBD2. The TCR originated in a human donor with acute or convalescent COVID-19. The donor label of this sample is uncertain. CDR3 DNA sequence: TGTGCCAGCTCACCACGGGAGCGGGGGAATGAGCAGTTCTTC. Translation: CASSPRERGNEQFF. The full variable domain, completed using reference TRBV18 and TRBJ2-1, is NAGVMQNPRHLVRRRGQEARLRCSPMKGHSHVYWYRQLPEEGLKFMVYLQKENIIDESGMPKERFSAEFPKEGPSILRIQQVVRGDSAAYFCASSPRERGNEQFFGPGTRLTVL.